Below, 30 T cell receptor beta chains from the same sample are listed, as sequenced in a study of blood T cells in healthy people across ages. Next came a second PCR, run for about 6 to 12 cycles, which used a sample-barcoded 5' primer along with a J-beta primer mix. MiXCR, applied by TCRdb to the 5' RACE reads, yields one record per CDR3 protein. The sample records fewer than 800,000 distinct CDR3 sequences, 25% being singletons. This sample also appeared in a second study, on T cells of mothers and their children.

Sequenced sample: blood. The receptors were sampled from a boy between 10 and 17 years old in good health.

This clonotype has only a few counts. One end of the junction varies from germline; a read error may be responsible. CDR3 amino acids: CASSPTGGDGRETQYF. CDR3 sequence (DNA): TGTGCTAGCAGCCCAACAGGGGGGGACGGACGAGAGACCCAGTACTTC. V and J are TRBV7-7 and TRBJ2-5; tentative D call: TRBD1 (8 bases). The CDR3 is 16 amino acids. CDR1 and CDR2 (germline): SSHAT, FNYEAQ (reference sequence).

The J gene is TRBJ1-1, the V gene TRBV29-1; D gene uncertain. V was trimmed by 3 bases and J by 5 bases, leaving 13 bases between them. The germline V gene encodes CDR1 SQVTM and CDR2 ANQGSEA. This CDR3 has 13 residues. CDR3 coding DNA: TGCAGCGTTGAGGTTCCGACCGTAACTGAAGCTTTCTTT. It translates to CSVEVPTVTEAFF.

The chain combines TRBV29-1 with TRBJ2-7; D assignment may be TRBD1 or TRBD2 (7 bases each). The CDR3 runs to 16 residues. V was trimmed by 5 bases and J by 0 bases, leaving 20 bases between them. CDR1 and CDR2 from the germline V gene are SQVTM and ANQGSEA. The CDR3 DNA is TGCAGCGTTAGAGTCGGGGGGACAGTAGTCTCCTACGAGCAGTACTTC. Its protein product is CSVRVGGTVVSYEQYF.

This clonotype was seen a handful of times. The CDR3 DNA sequence: TGTGCCAGTAGTATCGGGGATTATGACGACTATGGCTACACCTTC. Protein product: CASSIGDYDDYGYTF. The chain employs TRBV19 and TRBJ1-2; no firm D call. Germline loops: CDR1 LNHDA, CDR2 SQIVND (reference sequence). CDR3 length equals 15 residues. Trimming removed 3 bases from V and 3 bases from J, with 14 bases in between.

This rearrangement joins TRBV5-5 to TRBJ1-4; 7 bases match TRBD1. The CDR3 covers 14 residues. Germline V gives CDR1 SGHKS, CDR2 YYEKEE (reference sequence). The trim removed 4 bases at V and 8 bases at J, leaving 8 bases unmatched. The CDR3 loop reads CASSPQGQWEKLFF. The CDR3 DNA reads TGTGCCAGCAGCCCACAGGGGCAGTGGGAAAAACTGTTTTTT.

This clonotype has more than one count but fewer than ten. The chain recombines TRBV9 with TRBJ2-2; 7 nucleotides line up with TRBD1. From germline, CDR1 is SGDLS and CDR2 YYNGEE. The trim removed 7 bases at V and 3 bases at J, leaving 9 bases unmatched. This CDR3 has 15 residues. CDR3 in amino acids: CASEGTAQDTGELFF. In nucleotides, the CDR3 is TGTGCCAGCGAAGGGACAGCTCAGGACACCGGGGAGCTGTTTTTT.

This sequence joins TRBV29-1 and TRBJ2-3; D is perhaps TRBD2 (5 bases). V lost 5 bases, J lost 1 base, and 19 bases lay in between. Germline lookup yields CDR1 SQVTM and CDR2 ANQGSEA. This CDR3 is 16 amino acids long. Written as DNA, the CDR3 is TGCAGCGTTCTCAAGACCGGGATAACTGGCACAGATACGCAGTATTTT. It codes for CSVLKTGITGTDTQYF.

The V call is TRBV7-9, the J call TRBJ1-1; D unresolved. The CDR3 loop spans 14 amino acids. CDR1 and CDR2 (germline): SEHNR, FQNEAQ (reference sequence). Trimming left V 5 bases short and J 0 bases short, with 10 bases between. CDR3 residues: CASSLVALNTEAFF. The CDR3 region has the DNA TGTGCCAGCAGCCTAGTAGCTCTGAACACTGAAGCTTTCTTT.

The chain combines TRBV20-1 with TRBJ2-7; the D is unclear. Deletions cut 0 bases from V and 3 bases from J, with 9 bases between. Germline V lookup: CDR1 DFQATT, CDR2 SNEGSKA (reference sequence). This CDR3 contains 13 residues. CDR3 region: CSARDMADYEQYF. CDR3 sequence (DNA): TGCAGTGCTAGAGATATGGCCGACTACGAGCAGTACTTC.

The chain recombines TRBV12-3 or TRBV12-4 with TRBJ2-5; TRBD2 matches at 11 bases. The CDR3 covers 14 residues. The V and J ends lost 5 bases and 3 bases, in that order; junction bases with no gene match: 2. DNA for the CDR3: TGTGCCAGCAGTGAGACTAGCGGGAAAGAGACCCAGTACTTC. Translated: CASSETSGKETQYF.

The J gene is TRBJ1-1, the V gene TRBV25-1; D not certain. This CDR3 has 13 residues. Germline V lookup: CDR1 MGHDK, CDR2 SYGVNS. The V end was cut by 4 bases, the J end by 11 bases, with 17 bases between. The chain's CDR3 is CASSGNTSPGAFF. The CDR3 bases are TGTGCCAGCAGTGGAAATACAAGTCCGGGGGCTTTCTTT.

J is TRBJ1-1 and V is TRBV7-9; D possibly corresponds to TRBD1 (6 bases). The V gene's germline CDR1 is SEHNR and CDR2 FQNEAQ (reference sequence). The CDR3 has 14 residues. Trimming removed 2 bases from V and 4 bases from J, with 11 bases in between. CDR3 residues: CASSLHREGTEAFF. The CDR3 DNA follows: TGTGCCAGCAGCTTACACAGGGAGGGCACTGAAGCTTTCTTT.

In the case of this clonotype: The junction departs from the called germline gene at one end, perhaps through a read error. V usage is TRBV7-6 and J usage is TRBJ2-2, with D possibly being TRBD2 (6 bases). Germline CDR1 and CDR2: SGHVS and FNYEAQ. This CDR3 contains 13 residues. The CDR3 loop reads CASSLGFWGEPFF. The DNA for the CDR3 is TGTGCCAGCAGCTTAGGTTTCTGGGGGGAGCCGTTTTTT.

The chain recombines TRBV15 with TRBJ2-7; D possibly corresponds to TRBD2 (6 bases). The V and J ends lost 0 bases and 4 bases respectively, with 10 bases between them. Germline CDR1 reads LNHNV; CDR2 reads YYDKDF (reference sequence). CDR3 length: 14 amino acids. The CDR3 loop is CATSREVGTYEQYF. CDR3 bases: TGTGCCACCAGCAGAGAGGTTGGGACTTACGAGCAGTACTTC.

The chain recombines TRBV29-1 with TRBJ2-5; the D gene is possibly TRBD1 (6 bases). The V gene's germline CDR1 is SQVTM and CDR2 ANQGSEA. This CDR3 spans 12 amino acids. V was shortened by 4 bases and J by 11 bases, with 17 bases between the two germline ends. Here the CDR3 DNA reads TGCAGCGTTGTTAAGGGGAGCGACAGGCAGTACTTC. Translation gives CSVVKGSDRQYF.

The chain couples TRBV6-2 or TRBV6-3 to TRBJ2-1, with D possibly being TRBD2 (5 bases). The J call may be faulty, since TRBJ2-7 better matches the DNA end. CDR1 is MNHEY, CDR2 SVGEGT, per germline. The CDR3 totals 14 residues. The CDR3 here is CASSQGYTGYEQYF. The CDR3 nucleotides read TGTGCCAGCAGCCAAGGATATACGGGGTACGAGCAGTACTTC.

Here the CDR3 reads CASSQESSRGPGNTIYF. CDR3 coding DNA: TGCGCCAGCAGCCAAGAGAGTTCCCGGGGCCCGGGAAACACCATATATTTT. The genes are TRBV4-1 and TRBJ1-3, with D possibly TRBD1 on 5 matching bases. V was shortened by 0 bases and J by 4 bases, with 16 bases between the two germline ends. Germline V gene sequence: CDR1 MGHRA, CDR2 YSYEKL. The CDR3 is made up of 17 amino acids.

This chain links TRBV12-3 or TRBV12-4 with TRBJ2-5; D may be TRBD1 or TRBD2 (6 bases each). CDR3 length equals 16 residues. Trimming shortened V by 2 bases and J by 1 base, and 14 bases separated the two germline ends. The CDR3 is CASSLSGGWSQETQYF. CDR3 coding DNA: TGTGCCAGCAGTTTATCCGGGGGCTGGTCCCAAGAGACCCAGTACTTC.

This clonotype came up a few times. The chain uses TRBV20-1 and TRBJ1-1; D remains ambiguous. The germline gives CDR1 DFQATT, CDR2 SNEGSKA (reference sequence). V gave up 0 bases and J gave up 3 bases, with 8 bases separating them. The CDR3 is made up of 13 amino acids. In DNA form, the CDR3 reads TGCAGTGCTAGAGATCCCCCGTACACTGAAGCTTTCTTT. Translated, it gives CSARDPPYTEAFF.

In the case of this clonotype: This may be a read error, as it is one base from a much larger clone. The rearrangement joins TRBV6-2 or TRBV6-3 to TRBJ2-5; TRBD2 agrees at 11 bases. TRBJ2-1 explains the end of the DNA better; the J call may be wrong. The CDR3 length is 14 residues. CDR1 is MNHEY and CDR2 is SVGEGT in the germline V gene. This chain's CDR3 is CASNSGLAADEQFF. The DNA for the CDR3 is TGTGCCAGCAATTCGGGACTAGCGGCGGATGAGCAGTTCTTC.

The chain is built from TRBV4-3 and TRBJ2-3; the D gene is possibly TRBD2 (5 bases). Trimming cost V 0 bases and J 5 bases, with 12 bases left between them. The CDR3 loop spans 15 amino acids. Germline V gives CDR1 LGHNA, CDR2 YSLEER. The CDR3 reads CASSQDLGRGDTQYF. The DNA of the CDR3 is TGCGCCAGCAGCCAAGATCTTGGCCGGGGAGATACGCAGTATTTT.

A few counts support this clonotype. This chain joins TRBV19 and TRBJ1-2; D unclear. The CDR3 contains 14 residues. Trimming took 1 base from V and 8 from J, leaving 14 bases between them. The germline gives CDR1 LNHDA, CDR2 SQIVND (reference sequence). Here the CDR3 DNA reads TGTGCCAGTAGTATAGCCCTCCTAACGGGGGGCTACACCTTC. Its protein is CASSIALLTGGYTF.

The J gene is TRBJ2-5, the V gene TRBV10-3; D is unresolved. With the DNA end fitting TRBJ2-1 better, the J assignment may be wrong. The germline V gene encodes CDR1 ENHRY and CDR2 SYGVKD. The CDR3 runs 13 residues. CDR3 nucleotide sequence: TGTGCCATCAGTGACCTTTGGCGAAATGAGCAGTTCTTC. Translation: CAISDLWRNEQFF.

Comment on this clonotype: The conserved final phenylalanine or tryptophan is absent from the CDR3, which likely points to a read error. The chain couples TRBV28 to TRBJ2-5, with 9 nucleotides matching TRBD2. CDR1 is MDHEN, CDR2 SYDVKM, per germline. V was pared by 3 bases and J by 5 bases, with 4 bases of the junction left unmatched. This CDR3 has 14 residues. The CDR3 here is CASSFAGGEETQYS. As DNA, the CDR3 is TGTGCCAGCAGTTTTGCGGGAGGGGAGGAGACCCAGTACTCC.

This clonotype was recorded once. This chain links TRBV4-1 with TRBJ2-7; tentatively, D is TRBD1 (6 bases). Germline V gene sequence: CDR1 MGHRA, CDR2 YSYEKL. CDR3 size: 14 residues. V lost 0 bases, J lost 4 bases, and 10 bases lay in between. CDR3 amino acids: CASSQEVRGYEQYF. The CDR3 DNA sequence: TGCGCCAGCAGCCAAGAGGTCAGGGGTTACGAGCAGTACTTC.

This clonotype has just a few counts. The rearrangement joins TRBV6-2 or TRBV6-3 to TRBJ2-4; 8 bases match TRBD2. Trimming took 6 bases from V and 9 from J; bases not matched to a gene: 13. This CDR3 has 15 residues. The V gene's germline CDR1 is MNHEY and CDR2 SVGEGT. The CDR3 DNA reads as TGTGCCAGCAGCCAAGGGGCGGGGGGTCACAGCATTCAGTACTTC. As protein: CASSQGAGGHSIQYF.

Comments on this clonotype: A read error may produce the germline difference seen at one junction end. This rearrangement joins TRBV28 to TRBJ2-5; TRBD2 matches at 10 bases. The CDR3 length is 16 residues. Germline V gene sequence: CDR1 MDHEN, CDR2 SYDVKM. CDR3 amino acids: CPSSLGTSVVQETQYF. Written as DNA, the CDR3 is TGTCCCAGCAGTTTAGGGACTAGCGTCGTCCAAGAGACCCAGTACTTC.

V is TRBV5-1 and J is TRBJ2-5, with 7 bases identical to TRBD2. J gave up 1 base and V 5 bases, and 8 bases lay outside the gene matches. Germline-derived CDR1 and CDR2 are SGHRS and YFSETQ. This CDR3 spans 15 amino acids. The CDR3 is CASRPPGGGQETQYF. CDR3 nucleotides: TGCGCCAGCAGGCCGCCTGGCGGGGGCCAAGAGACCCAGTACTTC.

The sample holds a few counts of this clonotype. The chain uses TRBV28 and TRBJ2-5, with D maybe TRBD2 (7 bases). V lost 11 bases, J lost 5 bases, and 30 bases lay in between. This CDR3 is 17 amino acids long. CDR1 and CDR2 from the germline V gene are MDHEN and SYDVKM. CDR3: CAARKGGPRSIEETQYF. In DNA form, the CDR3 reads TGTGCCGCCCGTAAGGGGGGGCCCCGGTCGATAGAGGAGACCCAGTACTTC.

This clonotype has just a few counts. The V call is TRBV14, the J call TRBJ1-1; TRBD1 might be the D (6 bases). V dropped 10 bases and J dropped 5 bases, with 17 bases sitting between them. CDR3 length equals 13 residues. Germline V gene sequence: CDR1 SGHDN, CDR2 FVKESK. CDR3 loop: CATNRVLSTEAFF. DNA of the CDR3: TGTGCCACCAACAGGGTCTTAAGTACTGAAGCTTTCTTT.